The 18 T cell receptor beta chains listed next were all sequenced from one sample in a study of lymphopenia after photon versus proton radiotherapy. Assay: immunoSEQ multiplex PCR; the TCRdb copy retains only in-frame clones and omits some. The top ten clones hold around 19% of a sample with some 27,000 clones, 87% of them seen once. The sample consisted of peripheral blood, taken from a patient treated with photon-based radiotherapy. These receptors were obtained from a man aged 45-65 years with gastric cancer.

This clone was detected only once. The chain has TRBV2 and TRBJ2-3; 11 bases agree with TRBD2. V trimming: 6 bases; J trimming: 6 bases; junction bases outside the gene matches: 2. The CDR3 has 13 amino acids. Germline lookup yields CDR1 SNHLY and CDR2 FYNNEI. CDR3 residues: CASRTSGGDTQYF. CDR3 in DNA: TGTGCCAGCAGAACTAGCGGGGGCGATACGCAGTATTTT.

The chain uses TRBV7-7 and TRBJ2-1, with D possibly called TRBD1 or TRBD2 (6 bases each). The CDR3 covers 14 residues. V lost 5 bases and J 4 bases, leaving 12 bases between the germline ends. Germline V gene lookup returns CDR1 SSHAT and CDR2 FNYEAQ (reference sequence). In DNA, the CDR3 is TGTGCCAGCAGCCAGTCGGGGGCATACAATGAGCAGTTCTTC. Amino acid sequence: CASSQSGAYNEQFF.

The gene calls are TRBV6-1 and TRBJ2-7; 9 nucleotides line up with TRBD1. Looked up from germline, CDR1 is MNHNS and CDR2 is SASEGT. The CDR3 runs to 13 residues. Trimming removed 10 bases from V and 1 base from J; junction bases left unmatched: 5. CDR3 in amino acids: CATGTGHSYEQYV. The CDR3 DNA reads TGTGCCACCGGGACAGGGCATTCCTACGAGCAGTACGTC.

The V and J genes are TRBV5-8 and TRBJ2-5; D assignment may be TRBD1 or TRBD2 (5 bases each). TRBJ2-7 explains the end of the DNA better; the J call may be wrong. From germline, CDR1 is SGHTS and CDR2 YDEGEE. CDR3 size: 13 residues. The chain's CDR3 is CAYIGTSRSEQYF. CDR3 sequence (DNA): TGTGCCTATATAGGGACCTCGCGAAGCGAGCAGTACTTC.

The table lists this clone with a few counts. The chain has TRBV29-1 and TRBJ2-3; D is unclear. The V end lost 4 bases, the J end lost 2 bases, and 13 bases lay between the germline ends. The CDR3 runs 14 residues. CDR1 and CDR2 from the germline V gene are SQVTM and ANQGSEA. CDR3 nucleotide sequence: TGCAGCGTTGTATTCAGGAGACACACAGATACGCAGTATTTT. This gives the protein CSVVFRRHTDTQYF.

V usage is TRBV5-1 and J usage is TRBJ1-1; D not resolved. This CDR3 region has 11 residues. V lost 5 bases and J 1 base, leaving 3 bases between the germline ends. The germline CDR1 and CDR2 sequences are SGHRS and YFSETQ. The CDR3, as DNA: TGCGCCAGCAGTTCGAACACTGAAGCTTTCTTT. It specifies CASSSNTEAFF.

This chain links TRBV10-1 with TRBJ2-7, with 8 bases that match TRBD1. Germline V gives CDR1 WNHNN, CDR2 SYGVQD (reference sequence). This CDR3 comprises 14 residues. J lost 3 bases, V lost 2 bases, and 3 bases had no gene match. CDR3 residues: CASSEGQGDYEQYF. DNA of the CDR3: TGCGCCAGCAGTGAGGGACAGGGTGACTACGAGCAGTACTTC.

This chain links TRBV9 with TRBJ1-2; maybe TRBD1 (5 bases). Germline CDR1 SGDLS, CDR2 YYNGEE. Trimming took off 4 bases at V and 3 bases at J, with 13 bases between the two ends. This CDR3 region has 14 residues. CDR3 region: CASSTVGVDYGYTF. The CDR3 DNA sequence: TGTGCCAGCAGCACAGTGGGGGTTGACTATGGCTACACCTTC.

V usage is TRBV6-1 and J usage is TRBJ2-4, with 10 bases that match TRBD1. V trimming: 3 bases; J trimming: 9 bases; junction bases outside the gene matches: 2. Germline loops: CDR1 MNHNS, CDR2 SASEGT. The length of the CDR3 is 13 residues. The CDR3 spells CASSDGQGVIQYF. The CDR3 DNA reads as TGTGCCAGCAGTGATGGACAGGGGGTCATTCAGTACTTC.

The J gene is TRBJ2-2, the V gene TRBV9; D tentatively fits TRBD1 or TRBD2 (5 bases each). Germline loops: CDR1 SGDLS, CDR2 YYNGEE. Trimming removed 3 bases at V and 8 bases at J, with 14 bases between. The CDR3 is 14 residues long. The CDR3 region is CASSEGRSSGELFF. DNA for the CDR3: TGTGCCAGCAGCGAGGGACGCAGCTCAGGGGAGCTGTTTTTT.

The chain carries TRBV6-5 and TRBJ1-6; D remains unclear. This CDR3 has 14 residues. Germline V gives CDR1 MNHEY, CDR2 SVGAGI. V lost 5 bases, J lost 5 bases, and 10 bases lay in between. CDR3 protein: CASSAEPDNSPLHF. In DNA form, the CDR3 reads TGTGCCAGCAGTGCAGAGCCCGATAATTCACCCCTCCACTTT.

The chain is built from TRBV19 and TRBJ1-1, with a tentative D call TRBD1 (6 bases). Germline V lookup: CDR1 LNHDA, CDR2 SQIVND (reference sequence). V lost 6 bases to trimming and J lost 3 bases, with 20 bases between them. CDR3 length equals 16 residues. The CDR3: CASRPKRGEVDTEAFF. The CDR3 region has the DNA TGTGCCAGTAGGCCAAAAAGGGGGGAAGTGGACACTGAAGCTTTCTTT.

The genes are TRBV6-4 and TRBJ2-2; 8 nucleotides line up with TRBD2. Germline V gene lookup returns CDR1 MRHNA and CDR2 SNTAGT. The CDR3 extends over 15 amino acids. V dropped 3 bases and J dropped 4; count of bases not matched to a gene: 4. CDR3 sequence reads: CASSELAEPTGELFF. The DNA of the CDR3 is TGTGCCAGCAGTGAACTAGCGGAGCCCACCGGGGAGCTGTTTTTT.

The chain combines TRBV5-1 with TRBJ1-2; 9 positions agree with TRBD1. Trimming cost V 1 base and J 8 bases; bases outside gene matches: 6. The V gene's germline CDR1 is SGHRS and CDR2 YFSETQ. The CDR3 consists of 14 residues. CDR3 residues: CASSLTGQGYGYTF. Written as DNA, the CDR3 is TGCGCCAGCAGCTTGACCGGACAGGGGTACGGCTACACCTTC.

The chain has TRBV6-4 and TRBJ2-1, with TRBD2 matching 10 bases. CDR3 length: 15 residues. Germline CDR1 and CDR2: MRHNA and SNTAGT. V shed 5 bases, J shed 6 bases, and the junction held 7 bases outside the gene matches. The CDR3 reads CASSLAGGSGNEQFF. In nucleotides, the CDR3 is TGTGCCAGCAGTTTAGCGGGGGGTTCGGGCAATGAGCAGTTCTTC.

V usage is TRBV7-3 and J usage is TRBJ2-7, with 7 bases identical to TRBD1. This CDR3 has 13 residues. From germline, CDR1 is SGHTA and CDR2 FQGTGA. V shed 4 bases, J shed 3 bases, and the junction held 3 bases outside the gene matches. The CDR3 region has the DNA TGTGCCAGCAGCTCGGACAGGAACTACGAGCAGTACTTC. Translating gives CASSSDRNYEQYF.

The chain uses TRBV29-1 and TRBJ2-1; maybe TRBD2 (6 bases). The V gene lost 7 bases and the J gene lost 2 bases, with 15 bases spanning the gap. CDR3 length equals 14 residues. Germline loops: CDR1 SQVTM, CDR2 ANQGSEA. In DNA, the CDR3 is TGCAGCGCCGAGGTTACGGGGGCCTACAATGAGCAGTTCTTC. This codes for CSAEVTGAYNEQFF.

The gene calls are TRBV7-3 and TRBJ2-2; 8 bases are a match to TRBD2. The CDR3 runs to 16 residues. The germline CDR1 and CDR2 sequences are SGHTA and FQGTGA. The junction had 6 bases not matched to a gene; V was cut back by 6 bases and J by 0 bases. CDR3 amino acids: CASSRSGTSNTGELFF. CDR3 in DNA: TGTGCCAGCAGTCGTAGCGGGACGTCGAACACCGGGGAGCTGTTTTTT.